A selection of T cell receptor beta chains follows, all from one sample in a study of blood T cell repertoires in COVID-19. Clones were sequenced by immunoSEQ multiplex PCR, and TCRdb holds only the in-frame ones, with some missing. The repertoire holds over 100,000 clones, more than 85% seen once, with less than 5.5% in the top ten. The specimen was peripheral blood. These receptors were collected from a man aged 60 to 75 with COVID-19, enrolled during active disease. The CDR3 runs from the conserved cysteine through the conserved F or W. Fields, in order: J gene, V gene, D gene, clone size, CDR3 protein, CDR3 DNA. The D gene is left open where the match is weak. A row's size may be missing; if present it is once, few, many or a size class.

TRBJ1-6	TRBV9	.	.	CASSLVGGNSPLHF	TGTGCCAGCAGCCTGGTGGGGGGTAATTCACCCCTCCACTTT
TRBJ1-1	TRBV4-3	.	.	CASSQDQEEWTEAFF	TGCGCCAGCAGCCAAGATCAGGAGGAATGGACTGAAGCTTTCTTT
TRBJ2-7	TRBV2	.	once	CASSPFSGEQYF	TGTGCCAGCAGTCCCTTCAGCGGGGAGCAGTACTTC
TRBJ1-4	TRBV27	.	.	CATMTGGEKLFF	TGTGCCACCATGACAGGAGGAGAAAAACTGTTTTTT
TRBJ1-1	TRBV5-4	.	.	CASSLRGGFAEAFF	TGTGCCAGCAGCTTGAGGGGGGGCTTCGCTGAAGCTTTCTTT
TRBJ2-7	TRBV6-5	TRBD1	.	CASTHRDRGTYEQYF	TGTGCCAGCACCCACCGGGACAGGGGAACCTACGAGCAGTACTTC
TRBJ2-7	TRBV5-1	TRBD1	.	CASSPGQVYEQYF	TGCGCCAGCAGCCCGGGACAGGTCTACGAGCAGTACTTC
TRBJ1-2	TRBV6-5	.	.	CASRVQGRGGYTF	TGTGCCAGCAGAGTACAGGGACGCGGGGGCTACACCTTC
TRBJ1-2	TRBV18	.	.	CASSPQKEGGYTF	TGTGCCAGCTCCCCTCAGAAGGAGGGGGGCTACACCTTC
TRBJ1-4	TRBV28	.	.	CASSPLGLNEKLFF	TGTGCCAGCAGTCCTCTCGGTCTAAATGAAAAACTGTTTTTT
TRBJ1-4	TRBV4-3	TRBD1	.	CASSLGQGGEKLFF	TGCGCCAGCAGCCTCGGACAGGGAGGTGAAAAACTGTTTTTT
TRBJ1-2	TRBV4-2	.	.	CASSQEAGKDYGYTF	TGTGCCAGCAGCCAAGAAGCAGGGAAGGACTATGGCTACACCTTC
TRBJ2-3	TRBV9	.	.	CASSALDTQYF	TGTGCCAGCAGCGCTTTAGATACGCAGTATTTT
TRBJ2-3	TRBV2	TRBD2	few	CASSRSSGESTDTQYF	TGTGCCAGCAGTAGGAGTAGCGGGGAGAGCACAGATACGCAGTATTTT
TRBJ2-7	TRBV5-4	.	few	CASSYGRGQGSEQYF	TGTGCCAGCAGCTACGGGCGGGGTCAGGGATCCGAGCAGTACTTC
TRBJ1-5	TRBV3-1/TRBV3-2	TRBD1	.	CASSQDGTGDNQPQHF	TGTGCCAGCAGCCAAGACGGGACAGGTGACAATCAGCCCCAGCATTTT
TRBJ1-4	TRBV7-2	.	.	CASSSPSGQHEKLFF	TGTGCCAGCAGCTCCCCATCAGGACAGCATGAAAAACTGTTTTTT
TRBJ2-5	TRBV6-4	TRBD1	.	CASSRNRGETQYF	TGTGCCAGCAGCCGAAACAGGGGAGAGACCCAGTACTTC
TRBJ2-2	TRBV27	.	.	CASSLLGQGSTGELFF	TGTGCCAGCAGTTTACTAGGGCAGGGTAGTACCGGGGAGCTGTTTTTT
TRBJ2-3	TRBV6-2/TRBV6-3	TRBD1	.	CASSQPQGAWSTDTQYF	TGTGCCAGCAGTCAGCCCCAGGGGGCGTGGAGCACAGATACGCAGTATTTT
TRBJ1-3	TRBV11-2	TRBD1	.	CASSIDRAGNTIYF	TGTGCCAGCAGTATTGACAGGGCTGGAAACACCATATATTTT
TRBJ1-4	TRBV6-5	TRBD1	few	CASRYGQGEEKLFF	TGTGCCAGCAGATACGGACAGGGCGAGGAAAAACTGTTTTTT
TRBJ2-1	TRBV11-1	TRBD1	.	CASSLSGGDNEQFF	TGTGCCAGCAGCTTATCAGGGGGTGACAATGAGCAGTTCTTC
TRBJ2-2	TRBV7-2	.	.	CASRKGGLNTGELFF	TGTGCCAGCAGAAAGGGGGGGCTTAACACCGGGGAGCTGTTTTTT
TRBJ1-2	TRBV30	.	.	CAWSVSMGPNYGYTF	TGTGCCTGGAGTGTTTCCATGGGGCCAAACTATGGCTACACCTTC
TRBJ1-5	TRBV30	TRBD1	.	CAWTPGTGGDSQHF	TGTGCCTGGACCCCCGGGACAGGGGGCGACTCCCAGCATTTT
TRBJ2-7	TRBV2	.	.	CASSKSGVSYEQYF	TGTGCCAGCAGTAAGTCAGGGGTCTCCTACGAGCAGTACTTC
TRBJ1-1	TRBV14	.	.	CASSQESGHLEAFF	TGTGCCAGCAGCCAAGAGTCTGGACACCTTGAAGCTTTCTTT
TRBJ1-2	TRBV19	.	.	CASRIPRGNGYGYTF	TGTGCCAGCCGGATACCGCGGGGGAACGGCTATGGCTACACCTTC
TRBJ1-2	TRBV25-1	.	.	CASSEGRGGYTF	TGTGCCAGCAGTGAGGGTAGAGGCGGCTACACCTTC
TRBJ1-6	TRBV25-1	TRBD1	.	CASSATTGDVINSPLHF	TGTGCCAGCAGTGCCACGACAGGGGATGTAATCAATTCACCCCTCCACTTT
TRBJ1-6	TRBV6-4	TRBD1	.	CASSQLDRDSPLHF	TGTGCCAGCAGCCAACTCGACAGGGATTCACCCCTCCACTTT
TRBJ1-1	TRBV15	.	.	CATSPRQVNAEAFF	TGTGCCACCAGTCCCAGACAAGTTAACGCTGAAGCTTTCTTT
TRBJ2-1	TRBV29-1	TRBD1	.	CSVARGQGVANEQFF	TGCAGCGTTGCACGGGGACAGGGGGTAGCTAATGAGCAGTTCTTC
TRBJ1-6	TRBV30	.	.	CAWEGASYNSPLHF	TGTGCCTGGGAAGGGGCGTCCTATAATTCACCCCTCCACTTT
TRBJ2-2	TRBV30	.	once	CAWSKGPTRTGELFF	TGTGCCTGGAGTAAGGGGCCCACTCGGACCGGGGAGCTGTTTTTT
TRBJ2-3	TRBV24-1	TRBD2	.	CATSDLLSGGALDTQYF	TGTGCCACCAGTGATTTGCTTAGCGGGGGGGCCTTAGATACGCAGTATTTT
TRBJ1-5	TRBV5-1	TRBD1	.	CASSLGTGEPQHF	TGCGCCAGCAGCTTAGGGACAGGGGAGCCCCAGCATTTT
TRBJ1-1	TRBV5-1	TRBD1	few	CASSPPGQGGTEAFF	TGCGCCAGCAGCCCCCCGGGACAGGGGGGCACTGAAGCTTTCTTT
TRBJ2-2	TRBV6-5	TRBD1	few	CASSWDRVTGELFF	TGTGCCAGCAGTTGGGACAGGGTAACCGGGGAGCTGTTTTTT
TRBJ2-1	TRBV4-1	TRBD2	.	CASSQVTSGPYNEQFF	TGCGCCAGCAGCCAAGTGACTAGCGGGCCCTACAATGAGCAGTTCTTC
TRBJ2-5	TRBV6-2/TRBV6-3	.	.	CASNPTGPHAGAQYF	TGTGCCAGCAACCCTACAGGGCCCCACGCGGGGGCCCAGTACTTC
TRBJ1-2	TRBV19	TRBD1	.	CASHRGGNYGYTF	TGTGCCAGTCACAGGGGCGGAAACTATGGCTACACCTTC
TRBJ2-1	TRBV14	.	.	CASSKMEGLDANEQFF	TGTGCCAGCAGCAAGATGGAGGGATTGGATGCCAATGAGCAGTTCTTC
TRBJ2-2	TRBV28	TRBD2	.	CASVSSGGAVGELFF	TGTGCCAGTGTTTCTAGCGGGGGGGCCGTCGGGGAGCTGTTTTTT
TRBJ1-4	TRBV7-9	.	few	CASSHPTGGNEKLSF	TGTGCCAGCAGCCACCCGACCGGGGGTAATGAAAAACTGTCTTTT
TRBJ1-1	TRBV15	.	.	CATSRVPGADTEAFF	TGTGCCACCAGCAGAGTTCCAGGGGCGGACACTGAAGCTTTCTTT
TRBJ2-2	TRBV7-9	TRBD2	.	CASRPGTSGPRPGELFF	TGTGCCAGCAGACCCGGGACTAGCGGCCCTAGGCCCGGGGAGCTGTTTTTT
TRBJ1-3	TRBV4-2	.	.	CASSQEGDSGNTIYF	TGTGCCAGCAGCCAGGAGGGCGACTCTGGAAACACCATATATTTT
TRBJ1-1	TRBV7-2	TRBD1	.	CASSLDRGREAFF	TGTGCCAGCAGCCTGGACAGGGGACGTGAAGCTTTCTTT
TRBJ1-6	TRBV9	TRBD1	many	CASSEQTGTGLNRNSPLHF	TGTGCCAGCAGCGAGCAGACCGGGACAGGGTTAAATAGGAATTCACCCCTCCACTTT
TRBJ1-5	TRBV6-1	.	few	CASSGSVARGSNQPQHF	TGTGCCAGCAGTGGTTCGGTTGCTAGGGGTAGCAATCAGCCCCAGCATTTT
TRBJ2-5	TRBV6-5	.	.	CASNLAGPGETQYF	TGTGCCAGCAACTTGGCGGGGCCGGGAGAGACCCAGTACTTC